What follows are 24 T cell receptor beta chains derived from one specimen sequenced in a study of cytomegalovirus exposure and HLA in healthy donors. Sequencing used immunoSEQ multiplex PCR; TCRdb keeps in-frame clones, though not all of them. The profile shows roughly 150,000 clones, about 86% of them singletons. The sample consisted of PBMCs. These receptors originate from a young woman in good health and CMV-seronegative.

The chain recombines TRBV27 with TRBJ1-1; no firm D call. There are 14 residues in the CDR3. With 4 bases removed from V and 4 bases from J, the gap between germline ends came to 13 bases. Per germline, CDR1 MNHEY and CDR2 SMNVEV (reference sequence). The chain's CDR3 is CASSSGWAGTEAFF. CDR3 coding DNA: TGTGCCAGCAGTTCAGGTTGGGCGGGCACTGAAGCTTTCTTT.

V gene TRBV15 combines with J gene TRBJ2-1, with TRBD2 identical over 8 bases. This CDR3 region has 19 residues. The V and J ends lost 0 bases and 3 bases, in that order; junction bases with no gene match: 13. CDR1 is LNHNV and CDR2 is YYDKDF in the germline V gene (reference sequence). Written as DNA, the CDR3 is TGTGCCACCAGCAGAGATCCGAGACAAGCTAGCGGGCTCTACAATGAGCAGTTCTTC. Its protein is CATSRDPRQASGLYNEQFF.

The CDR3 here is CASSSRTGADTQYF. CDR3 coding DNA: TGTGCCAGCAGCTCACGGACAGGGGCAGATACGCAGTATTTT. The rearrangement joins TRBV5-4 to TRBJ2-3; 9 positions agree with TRBD1. The CDR3 spans 14 residues. J gave up 4 bases and V 3 bases, and 3 bases lay outside the gene matches. Germline V gene data show CDR1 as SGHNT and CDR2 as YYREEE (reference sequence).

This clone has a single count. CDR3 in amino acids: CASSVAGEGEKLFF. The CDR3 nucleotides are TGTGCCAGCAGCGTAGCGGGGGAGGGTGAAAAACTGTTTTTT. The chain carries TRBV9 and TRBJ1-4; D possibly corresponds to TRBD1 (5 bases). Trimming pared 0 bases from V and 7 bases from J, leaving 10 bases between. The CDR3 consists of 14 residues. Per the germline V gene, CDR1 is SGDLS and CDR2 is YYNGEE.

This clone was seen a single time. This chain uses TRBV27 with TRBJ1-1, with D uncertain. The CDR3 consists of 17 residues. V lost 3 bases, J lost 5 bases, and 22 bases lay in between. Germline loops: CDR1 MNHEY, CDR2 SMNVEV (reference sequence). CDR3 bases: TGTGCCAGCAGTTTTACGGGTCCGCCACTTAGAAGAACTGAAGCTTTCTTT. It translates to CASSFTGPPLRRTEAFF.

The V call is TRBV4-2, the J call TRBJ1-2; 10 positions match TRBD1. Per germline, CDR1 LGHNA and CDR2 YNFKEQ. The CDR3 covers 15 residues. The V segment lost 4 bases and the J segment 2 bases; nucleotides outside the gene matches: 4. CDR3: CASSPLGQGNYGYTF. CDR3 coding DNA: TGTGCCAGCAGCCCACTGGGACAGGGGAACTATGGCTACACCTTC.

CDR3 in amino acids: CASSTRTSGVYNEQFF. The CDR3 DNA reads TGTGCCAGTAGTACTCGGACTAGCGGGGTTTACAATGAGCAGTTCTTC. The gene calls are TRBV19 and TRBJ2-1, with TRBD2 matching 12 bases. V trimming: 4 bases; J trimming: 4 bases; junction bases outside the gene matches: 5. There are 16 residues in the CDR3. Germline-derived CDR1 and CDR2 are LNHDA and SQIVND (reference sequence).

The chain links TRBV29-1 to TRBJ1-4; perhaps TRBD1 as D (5 bases). The V gene lost 3 bases and the J gene lost 7 bases, with 12 bases spanning the gap. The CDR3 is 13 residues long. The germline V gene encodes CDR1 SQVTM and CDR2 ANQGSEA. For the CDR3, the DNA is TGCAGCGTTGATAGTCAGGGTAGTGAAAAACTGTTTTTT. Protein product: CSVDSQGSEKLFF.

The V call is TRBV27, the J call TRBJ2-5; D might be TRBD1 (6 bases). Trimming shortened V by 4 bases and J by 5 bases, and 17 bases separated the two germline ends. The germline CDR1 and CDR2 sequences are MNHEY and SMNVEV (reference sequence). The CDR3 covers 15 residues. In DNA form, the CDR3 reads TGTGCCAGCAGTTATGATCCTACAGGGCGGGAGACCCAGTACTTC. Its protein is CASSYDPTGRETQYF.

The J gene is TRBJ2-2, the V gene TRBV7-2; possible D gene TRBD2, 5 bases. Looked up from germline, CDR1 is SGHTA and CDR2 is FQGNSA. The CDR3 spans 14 residues. The V and J ends lost 6 bases and 2 bases respectively, with 10 bases between them. CDR3 sequence (DNA): TGTGCCAGCAGTGGCGGGCCTAACACCGGGGAGCTGTTTTTT. Its protein is CASSGGPNTGELFF.

This clone was counted once. The chain is built from TRBV6-1 and TRBJ1-1, with TRBD1 matching 8 bases. There are 16 residues in the CDR3. In germline, CDR1 is MNHNS, CDR2 SASEGT. The trim removed 4 bases at V and 4 bases at J, leaving 11 bases unmatched. This CDR3 is CASSAHGQGMTTEAFF. CDR3 in DNA: TGTGCCAGCAGTGCCCATGGACAGGGAATGACCACTGAAGCTTTCTTT.

The V and J genes are TRBV28 and TRBJ1-2; no definite D call. The CDR3 runs 17 residues. Trimming removed 5 bases at V and 5 bases at J, with 24 bases between. Germline V gives CDR1 MDHEN, CDR2 SYDVKM. The CDR3 spells CASSHPDTARNPYGYTF. CDR3 DNA sequence: TGTGCCAGCAGTCATCCCGACACGGCCCGGAATCCTTATGGCTACACCTTC.

The chain links TRBV5-6 to TRBJ2-2, with D unresolved. There are 13 residues in the CDR3. V was cut by 0 bases and J by 4 bases, with 4 bases left in between. CDR1 is SGHDT and CDR2 is YYEEEE in the germline V gene. CDR3 loop: CASSLDGTGELFF. The CDR3 DNA follows: TGTGCCAGCAGCTTGGACGGCACCGGGGAGCTGTTTTTT.

J is TRBJ1-2 and V is TRBV5-1, with D tentatively TRBD1 (6 bases). Per germline, CDR1 SGHRS and CDR2 YFSETQ. This CDR3 region has 15 residues. V dropped 0 bases and J dropped 3 bases, with 12 bases sitting between them. In nucleotides, the CDR3 is TGCGCCAGCAGCTTGGCCGCAGGGGATTACTATGGCTACACCTTC. Translating it yields CASSLAAGDYYGYTF. Filled out from reference TRBV5-1 and TRBJ1-2, the complete variable domain reads KAGVTQTPRYLIKTRGQQVTLSCSPISGHRSVSWYQQTPGQGLQFLFEYFSETQRNKGNFPGRFSGRQFSNSRSEMNVSTLELGDSALYLCASSLAAGDYYGYTFGSGTRLTVV.

This chain uses TRBV19 with TRBJ1-1; D unresolved. CDR1 LNHDA and CDR2 SQIVND come from the germline V gene (reference sequence). V lost 3 bases to trimming and J lost 1 base, with 6 bases between them. The CDR3 is made up of 13 amino acids. CDR3 in DNA: TGTGCCAGTAGTATCCAGGAGAACACTGAAGCTTTCTTT. Protein sequence: CASSIQENTEAFF.

The chain links TRBV4-2 to TRBJ2-5; D not resolved. Germline V gene data show CDR1 as LGHNA and CDR2 as YNFKEQ. Trimming pared 0 bases from V and 1 base from J, leaving 15 bases between. The CDR3 extends over 17 amino acids. The CDR3 loop reads CASSQDVSVSPQETQYF. CDR3 coding DNA: TGTGCCAGCAGCCAAGATGTGAGCGTTAGTCCCCAAGAGACCCAGTACTTC.

The chain uses TRBV5-1 and TRBJ1-2, with TRBD1 as a possible D gene (5 bases). The CDR3 covers 14 residues. Trimming removed 0 bases from V and 6 bases from J, with 12 bases in between. Germline assignment: CDR1 SGHRS and CDR2 YFSETQ. For the CDR3, the DNA is TGCGCCAGCAGCTTGGAGGGCAGGGCGAATGGCTACACCTTC. It codes for CASSLEGRANGYTF.

This clone appeared once. V is TRBV7-2 and J is TRBJ1-2; TRBD1 agrees at 7 bases. This CDR3 comprises 13 residues. V lost 4 bases, J lost 6 bases, and 5 bases stayed unmatched. Germline CDR1 is SGHTA and CDR2 is FQGNSA. The DNA for the CDR3 is TGTGCCAGCAGCTCTCAGGGGGTGGATGGCTACACCTTC. As protein: CASSSQGVDGYTF.

This chain joins TRBV25-1 and TRBJ2-3; TRBD1 matches 8 bases. The CDR3 is 16 amino acids. The junction had 7 bases not matched to a gene; V was cut back by 3 bases and J by 2 bases. Per the germline V gene, CDR1 is MGHDK and CDR2 is SYGVNS. CDR3 DNA: TGTGCCAGCAGTGACCCGACAGGGGACCCCACAGATACGCAGTATTTT. It yields the protein CASSDPTGDPTDTQYF.

The chain combines TRBV2 with TRBJ2-2, with D possibly matching TRBD1 (6 bases). CDR1 and CDR2 from the germline V gene are SNHLY and FYNNEI. This CDR3 comprises 13 residues. V dropped 6 bases and J dropped 7 bases, with 12 bases sitting between them. CDR3 in amino acids: CASRQGSIGELFF. The CDR3 DNA follows: TGTGCCAGCAGACAGGGTAGTATCGGGGAGCTGTTTTTT. Full variable domain (rest looked up from reference TRBV2 and TRBJ2-2): EPEVTQTPSHQVTQMGQEVILRCVPISNHLYFYWYRQILGQKVEFLVSFYNNEISEKSEIFDDQFSVERPDGSNFTLKIRSTKLEDSAMYFCASRQGSIGELFFGEGSRLTVL.

This clone was counted once. V and J are TRBV5-1 and TRBJ1-4, with TRBD1 matching 8 bases. The CDR3 extends over 14 amino acids. From germline, CDR1 is SGHRS and CDR2 YFSETQ. With V trimmed by 4 bases and J by 4 bases, 3 bases remained unmatched. As DNA, the CDR3 is TGCGCCAGCAGCCAGACAGGGGATAATGAAAAACTGTTTTTT. This encodes CASSQTGDNEKLFF.

This clone came up once. V is TRBV4-2 and J is TRBJ1-4, with D possibly being TRBD1 (5 bases). The V end was cut by 0 bases, the J end by 4 bases, with 9 bases between. The CDR3 is 15 residues long. The germline gives CDR1 LGHNA, CDR2 YNFKEQ. CDR3 in DNA: TGTGCCAGCAGCCAAGAGGAGGGGTTTAATGAAAAACTGTTTTTT. Translating it yields CASSQEEGFNEKLFF.

The chain uses TRBV9 and TRBJ1-3, with no clear D. Germline V gives CDR1 SGDLS, CDR2 YYNGEE. V shed 0 bases and J shed 0 bases, with 7 bases lying between them. This CDR3 spans 15 amino acids. Here the CDR3 reads CASSVGTASGNTIYF. In DNA, the CDR3 is TGTGCCAGCAGCGTAGGTACAGCCTCTGGAAACACCATATATTTT.

The V call is TRBV6-5, the J call TRBJ1-1; no clear D. The germline CDR1 and CDR2 sequences are MNHEY and SVGAGI. The V and J ends lost 4 bases and 7 bases respectively, with 10 bases between them. CDR3 length: 12 amino acids. The CDR3 nucleotides read TGTGCCAGCAGTTCGGCGGGAGTTGAAGCTTTCTTT. Its translation is CASSSAGVEAFF.